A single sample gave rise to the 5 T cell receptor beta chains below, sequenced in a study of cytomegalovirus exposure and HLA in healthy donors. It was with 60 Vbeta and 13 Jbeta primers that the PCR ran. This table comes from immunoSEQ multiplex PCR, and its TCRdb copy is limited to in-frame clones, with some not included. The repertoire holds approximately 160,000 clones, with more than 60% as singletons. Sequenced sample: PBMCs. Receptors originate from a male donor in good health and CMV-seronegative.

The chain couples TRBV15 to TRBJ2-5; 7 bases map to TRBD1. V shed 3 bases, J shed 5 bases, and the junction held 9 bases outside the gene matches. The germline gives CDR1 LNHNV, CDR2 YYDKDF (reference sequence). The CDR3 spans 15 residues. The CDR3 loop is CATSSEPQGWETQYF. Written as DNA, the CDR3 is TGTGCCACCAGCAGCGAACCACAGGGGTGGGAGACCCAGTACTTC.

The CDR3: CASSQDLVAQAYEQYF. The CDR3 region has the DNA TGCGCCAGCAGCCAAGATCTGGTCGCTCAGGCCTACGAGCAGTACTTC. V usage is TRBV4-1 and J usage is TRBJ2-7, with D uncertain. The CDR3 sequence is 16 residues long. V lost 0 bases and J 2 bases, leaving 14 bases between the germline ends. From germline, CDR1 is MGHRA and CDR2 YSYEKL.

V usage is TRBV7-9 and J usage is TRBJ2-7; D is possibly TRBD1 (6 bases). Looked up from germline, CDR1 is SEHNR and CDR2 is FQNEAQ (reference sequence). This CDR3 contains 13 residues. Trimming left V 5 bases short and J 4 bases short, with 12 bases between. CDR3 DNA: TGTGCCAGCAGCCGGGACACCATTTACGAGCAGTACTTC. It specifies CASSRDTIYEQYF. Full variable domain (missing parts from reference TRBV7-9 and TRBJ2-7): DTGVSQNPRHKITKRGQNVTFRCDPISEHNRLYWYRQTLGQGPEFLTYFQNEAQLEKSRLLSDRFSAERPKGSFSTLEIQRTEQGDSAMYLCASSRDTIYEQYFGPGTRLTVT.

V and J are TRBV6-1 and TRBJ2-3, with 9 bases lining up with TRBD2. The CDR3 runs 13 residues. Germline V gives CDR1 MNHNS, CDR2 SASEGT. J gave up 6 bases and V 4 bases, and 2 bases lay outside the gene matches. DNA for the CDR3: TGTGCCAGCAGTGGGCGGGGGGGGGATACGCAGTATTTT. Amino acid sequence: CASSGRGGDTQYF.

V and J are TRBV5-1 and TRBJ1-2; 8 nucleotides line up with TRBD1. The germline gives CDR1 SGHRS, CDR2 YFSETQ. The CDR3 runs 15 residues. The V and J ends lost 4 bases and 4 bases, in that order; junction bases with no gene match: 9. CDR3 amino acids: CASSLTGARAYGYTF. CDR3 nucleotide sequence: TGCGCCAGCAGCCTGACAGGGGCGAGAGCCTATGGCTACACCTTC.